This is a list of T cell receptor beta chains from one sample in a study of T cell responses to AZD1222 COVID-19 vaccine. Data came from immunoSEQ multiplex PCR; TCRdb stores just in-frame clones and leaves some out. The table has roughly 30,000 clones, around 90% seen once; the top ten hold 1.3%. Sequences were derived from peripheral blood, sampled on day 0 of AZD1222 vaccination. These receptors all come from an adult in good health. Each CDR3 is given with its conserved first and last residue.

TRBV7-8,16,CASSLDLGLRIYEQYF
TRBV10-3,16,CAISEYRTSSYTEAFF
TRBV21-1,10,CATVGAEQYF
TRBV5-6,15,CASSFQGAGNEKLFF
TRBV5-5,15,CASSWARDSSYEQYF
TRBV5-5,15,CASSLGSVASYEQYF
TRBV5-1,13,CASSLDYGETQYF
TRBV4-2,18,CASSQGGLAFRNTGELFF
TRBV7-9,13,CASSPHYTNEQFF
TRBV4-3,15,CASSQEPSMNTEAFF
TRBV14,17,CASSQDIGSSSYNEQFF
TRBV28,15,CASSPDGSTNEKLFF
TRBV9,16,CASSVQGGRTYNEQFF
TRBV29-1,12,CSVEEGKDTQYF
TRBV5-1,15,CASSTPSGTSYEQYF
TRBV5-1,13,CASSLSGDTEAFF
TRBV6-4,14,CASSVKQVSSPLHF
TRBV9,13,CASSPTGNTEAFF
TRBV6-1,15,CASSEAGTMEYEQYF
TRBV5-5,13,CASSLRGGYGYTF
TRBV18,13,CASSPGTGGGYTF
TRBV6-6,15,CASSYSATDTGELFF
TRBV6-5,15,CASRKLQSRAQGYTF
TRBV24-1,15,CATSSGGELPTEAFF
TRBV29-1,15,CSVEVQGREDYEQYF
TRBV6-5,13,CASRLQGNSPLHF
TRBV7-3,20,CASSFWAPQGAEYSYNEQFF
TRBV3-1/TRBV3-2,14,CASSLGGLGQPQHF
TRBV5-1,15,CASSLIDRGSYGYTF
TRBV14,17,CASSQSWTGGLRDEQFF
TRBV3-1/TRBV3-2,14,CASSQGGFGTEAFF
TRBV30,16,CAWSDETSGFSYEQYF
TRBV29-1,11,CSVEGAYEQYF
TRBV4-1,16,CASSQDAGRSNYGYTF
TRBV6-5,13,CASKYDSYNEQFF
TRBV2,14,CATLISSWSYEQYF
TRBV9,13,CASSVLDSSEAFF
TRBV5-1,14,CASSLGKGGEGYTF
TRBV27,13,CALGRGCGNTIYF
TRBV10-3,14,CAISSTGGTYEQYF
TRBV11-2,16,CASSLVGLKTNTEAFF
TRBV15,17,CATSREWGPGVADTQYF
TRBV5-1,13,CASSFLEDTEAFF
TRBV13,16,CASSLGVVNSNQPQHF
TRBV4-3,17,CASSQDQTSGTYNEQFF
TRBV7-6,16,CASSLAGWGGNEKLFF